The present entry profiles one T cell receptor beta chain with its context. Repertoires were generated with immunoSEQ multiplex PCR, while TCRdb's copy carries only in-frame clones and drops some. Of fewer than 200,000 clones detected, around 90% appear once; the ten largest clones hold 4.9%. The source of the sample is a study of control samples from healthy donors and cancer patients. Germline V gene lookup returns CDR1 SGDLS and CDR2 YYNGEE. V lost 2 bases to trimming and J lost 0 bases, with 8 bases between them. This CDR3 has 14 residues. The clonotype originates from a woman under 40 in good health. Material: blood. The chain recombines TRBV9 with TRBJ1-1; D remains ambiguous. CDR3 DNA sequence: TGTGCCAGCAGCGTGCGGTTGATGAACACTGAAGCTTTCTTT. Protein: CASSVRLMNTEAFF.